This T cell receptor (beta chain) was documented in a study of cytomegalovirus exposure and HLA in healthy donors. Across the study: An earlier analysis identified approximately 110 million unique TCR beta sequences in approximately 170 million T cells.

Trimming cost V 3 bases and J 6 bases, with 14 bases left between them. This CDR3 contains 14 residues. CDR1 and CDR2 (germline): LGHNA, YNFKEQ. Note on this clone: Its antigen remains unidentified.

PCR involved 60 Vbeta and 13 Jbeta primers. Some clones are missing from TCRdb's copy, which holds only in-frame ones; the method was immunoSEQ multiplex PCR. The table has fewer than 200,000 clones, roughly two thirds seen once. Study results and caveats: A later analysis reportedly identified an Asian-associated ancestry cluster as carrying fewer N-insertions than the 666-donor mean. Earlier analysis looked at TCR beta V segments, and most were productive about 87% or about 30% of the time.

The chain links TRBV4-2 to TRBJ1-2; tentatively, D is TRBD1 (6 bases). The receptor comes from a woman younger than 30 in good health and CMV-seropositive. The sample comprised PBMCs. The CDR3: CASSHTNPGDGYTF. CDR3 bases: TGTGCCAGCAGCCACACGAATCCAGGGGATGGCTACACCTTC.